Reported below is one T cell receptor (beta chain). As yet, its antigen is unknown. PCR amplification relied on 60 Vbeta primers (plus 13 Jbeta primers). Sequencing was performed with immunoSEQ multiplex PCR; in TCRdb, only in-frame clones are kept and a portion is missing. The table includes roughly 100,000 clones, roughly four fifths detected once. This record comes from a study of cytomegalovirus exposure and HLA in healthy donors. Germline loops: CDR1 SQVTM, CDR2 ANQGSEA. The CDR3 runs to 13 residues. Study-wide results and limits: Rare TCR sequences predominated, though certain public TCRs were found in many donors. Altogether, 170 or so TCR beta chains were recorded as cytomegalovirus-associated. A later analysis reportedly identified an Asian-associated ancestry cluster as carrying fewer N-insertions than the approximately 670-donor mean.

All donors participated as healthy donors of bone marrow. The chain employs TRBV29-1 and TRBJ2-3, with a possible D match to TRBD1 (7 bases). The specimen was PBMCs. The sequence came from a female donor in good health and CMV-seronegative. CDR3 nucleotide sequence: TGCACTGGAGGGGGCGCGGTTATAGATACGCAGTATTTT. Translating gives CTGGGAVIDTQYF.